A selection of T cell receptor beta chains follows, all from one sample in a study of tumor-infiltrating lymphocytes in localized non-small cell lung cancer. Generated by immunoSEQ multiplex PCR, the TCRdb table keeps only in-frame clones and is missing some. The table shows about 9,200 clones, with around 85% occurring only once. The sequencing sample was made of uninvolved lung tissue not adjacent to the tumor. The receptors stem from a human donor with non-small cell lung cancer. Both conserved end residues are trimmed from each CDR3. Fields, in order: J gene, V gene, CDR3 protein.

TRBJ2-7,TRBV14,ASREGYSYEQY
TRBJ1-1,TRBV30,AWSVRTGLGSTEAF
TRBJ2-1,TRBV13,ASSLITGRSSYNEQF
TRBJ2-7,TRBV10-3,AISDRLYEQY
TRBJ2-1,TRBV28,ASTKAGSYNEQF
TRBJ2-7,TRBV19,ASSWRTGEQY
TRBJ2-3,TRBV7-2,ASSPERGKSTDTQY
TRBJ2-2,TRBV5-1,ASSLGPTAGELF
TRBJ1-2,TRBV11-2,ASSSRDTKKYGYT
TRBJ2-1,TRBV6-5,ASSQRWSSYNEQF
TRBJ2-5,TRBV5-6,ASSFRQGGTQETQY
TRBJ1-2,TRBV18,ASSPSGTKGYT
TRBJ2-7,TRBV4-1,ASSQFEGSSYEQY
TRBJ1-5,TRBV7-6,ASSLASSSNQPQH
TRBJ2-5,TRBV7-9,ASSPRTGTRETQY
TRBJ2-3,TRBV27,ASSLARTDTQY
TRBJ1-3,TRBV5-1,ASSLSLPGSGNTIY
TRBJ2-7,TRBV5-8,ASSFAPGQGAYEQY
TRBJ1-5,TRBV19,ASSRQIEGSNQPQH
TRBJ2-6,TRBV11-3,ASSATGTGGAGANVLT
TRBJ2-3,TRBV19,ASSIGLARGDTQY
TRBJ2-7,TRBV27,ASSAGADYYEQY
TRBJ1-1,TRBV5-3,ACRGQRDDRNTEAF
TRBJ1-2,TRBV11-2,ASSQGQATRAHGYT
TRBJ1-1,TRBV7-9,ASSLQDFDTEAF
TRBJ2-3,TRBV18,ASSPQTTGTDTQY
TRBJ2-5,TRBV5-1,ASSVSHKETQY
TRBJ1-1,TRBV20-1,SAHGLSKAF
TRBJ2-1,TRBV6-1,ASSETRGAGGDEQF
TRBJ1-5,TRBV28,ASAPGGRWNQPQH
TRBJ2-1,TRBV7-8,ASSLGLGPQRHEQF
TRBJ2-1,TRBV27,ASSGGSSYNEQF
TRBJ2-6,TRBV30,AWSGLSGANVLT
TRBJ2-2,TRBV19,ASSSGLTGELF
TRBJ2-2,TRBV11-2,ASSRDRVPNTGELF
TRBJ1-2,TRBV7-6,ASSPDSNYGYT
TRBJ2-7,TRBV21-1,ASSKRV
TRBJ1-3,TRBV14,ASSPLGPSSGNTIY
TRBJ2-2,TRBV6-6,ASRGTGLNTGELF
TRBJ1-3,TRBV5-1,ASSGGQFNSGNTIY
TRBJ1-6,TRBV30,AWGAGTNSPLH
TRBJ1-1,TRBV9,ASSVAYQGAEAF
TRBJ1-2,TRBV2,ASSEEGSGGYT
TRBJ2-7,TRBV5-6,ASSLFYSYDQY
TRBJ2-7,TRBV7-2,ASSFGGSVRMEQY